The 8 T cell receptor beta chains presented below share a single source sample, sequenced in a study of CD8 T cells in Susac syndrome. cDNA came from about 0.46 to 1 ug RNA primed by random hexamers. TCRdb processed the immunoSEQ multiplex PCR reads anew with MiXCR; each CDR3 protein has one entry. The data hold about 200,000 distinct CDR3 sequences, with 90% to 95% observed a single time. The sample comprised CD4+ T cells from PBMCs. Receptor source: a human donor in good health.

The V and J genes are TRBV20-1 and TRBJ2-1; possible D gene TRBD2, 5 bases. The V end lost 0 bases, the J end lost 9 bases, and 12 bases lay between the germline ends. The CDR3 has 13 residues. CDR1 and CDR2 from the germline V gene are DFQATT and SNEGSKA (reference sequence). DNA for the CDR3: TGCAGTGCTAGAGATCAGGCTAGCCTTGAGCAGTTCTTC. This encodes CSARDQASLEQFF.

This clonotype was seen a single time. V is TRBV11-1 and J is TRBJ2-7; D is uncertain. The CDR3 is 16 amino acids. Germline V gene sequence: CDR1 SGHAT, CDR2 FQDESV (reference sequence). Trimming cost V 1 base and J 3 bases, with 16 bases left between them. CDR3 residues: CASSLEARRFFYEQYF. CDR3 nucleotide sequence: TGTGCCAGCAGCTTAGAGGCCAGACGTTTTTTCTACGAGCAGTACTTC.

The rearrangement joins TRBV3-1 to TRBJ2-5; D gene unclear. Looked up from germline, CDR1 is LGHDT and CDR2 is YNNKEL (reference sequence). Trimming left V 4 bases short and J 0 bases short, with 6 bases between. The CDR3 has 13 amino acids. The DNA of the CDR3 is TGTGCCAGCAGCCGAAGGTACCAAGAGACCCAGTACTTC. Its protein product is CASSRRYQETQYF.

The chain recombines TRBV20-1 with TRBJ1-2; 8 nucleotides line up with TRBD1. The germline V gene has CDR1 DFQATT and CDR2 SNEGSKA (reference sequence). The CDR3 has 12 amino acids. The trim removed 1 base at V and 8 bases at J, leaving 3 bases unmatched. The CDR3 nucleotides are TGCAGTGCTAGAGGGACAGGGTGGGGCTACACCTTC. This translates into CSARGTGWGYTF.

V and J are TRBV28 and TRBJ1-1; the match to TRBD1 covers 8 bases. The CDR3 is 16 amino acids. From germline, CDR1 is MDHEN and CDR2 SYDVKM. Unmatched junction bases numbered 11, after V lost 4 bases and J lost 4 bases. CDR3 coding DNA: TGTGCCAGCAGTTCTACTCATCAGGGGGCGCGCACTGAAGCTTTCTTT. Its translation: CASSSTHQGARTEAFF.

This chain connects TRBV23-1 to TRBJ2-1, with D maybe TRBD2 (5 bases). TRBV23-1 is an ORF, and what it does is uncertain. There are 16 residues in the CDR3. Trimming stripped 0 bases from V and 2 bases from J, with 11 bases between. In DNA form, the CDR3 reads TGCGCCAGCAGTCAATCATCCGGGGAGACCTACAATGAGCAGTTCTTC. Its translation: CASSQSSGETYNEQFF.

The chain links TRBV29-1 to TRBJ2-4; tentatively, D is TRBD1 (7 bases). Germline CDR1 SQVTM, CDR2 ANQGSEA. CDR3 length: 13 residues. The V and J ends lost 7 bases and 0 bases respectively, with 10 bases between them. The CDR3: CSGGDRAKNIQYF. CDR3 bases: TGCAGCGGGGGGGACAGAGCCAAAAACATTCAGTACTTC.

The chain has TRBV29-1 and TRBJ1-1, with a weak D call TRBD1 (6 bases). There are 15 residues in the CDR3. Germline assignment: CDR1 SQVTM and CDR2 ANQGSEA. V lost 4 bases, J lost 1 base, and 16 bases lay in between. The CDR3 sequence is CSVVLRGPRNTEAFF. CDR3 nucleotides: TGCAGCGTTGTACTCCGGGGGCCAAGGAACACTGAAGCTTTCTTT.